The 7 T cell receptor beta chains presented below share a single source sample, sequenced in a study of T cell responses to AZD1222 COVID-19 vaccine. Measured with immunoSEQ multiplex PCR; TCRdb has only the in-frame clones, and not every one. This table holds some 83,000 clones, about 83% found once. The sample here was peripheral blood, taken on day 0 of AZD1222 vaccination. Receptors were obtained from an adult in good health.

V usage is TRBV3-1 (or the pseudogene TRBV3-2) and J usage is TRBJ1-2; D gene unclear. The ends were cut back, 0 bases at V and 1 base at J, with 3 bases in the middle. Looked up from germline, CDR1 is LGHDT and CDR2 is YNNKEL (reference sequence). The CDR3 has 13 residues. The CDR3 loop reads CASSQEYNYGYTF. CDR3 DNA sequence: TGTGCCAGCAGCCAAGAATATAACTATGGCTACACCTTC.

CDR3 protein: CASSRTFLSNQPQHF. The DNA of the CDR3 is TGTGCCAGCAGTCGTACATTCTTAAGCAATCAGCCCCAGCATTTT. The chain is built from TRBV27 and TRBJ1-5; D not resolved. The germline gives CDR1 MNHEY, CDR2 SMNVEV (reference sequence). V lost 5 bases to trimming and J lost 1 base, with 12 bases between them. The length of the CDR3 is 15 residues.

The chain carries TRBV11-2 and TRBJ1-6, with D possibly matching TRBD1 (5 bases). The CDR3 is 15 residues long. With 4 bases removed from V and 3 bases from J, the gap between germline ends came to 10 bases. Germline CDR1 reads SGHAT; CDR2 reads FQNNGV. The CDR3 sequence: CASSSQGFYNSPLHF. In DNA form, the CDR3 reads TGTGCCAGCAGCTCCCAGGGATTCTATAATTCACCCCTCCACTTT. The entire variable domain, with the rest obtained from reference TRBV11-2 and TRBJ1-6, is as follows: EAGVAQSPRYKIIEKRQSVAFWCNPISGHATLYWYQQILGQGPKLLIQFQNNGVVDDSQLPKDRFSAERLKGVDSTLKIQPAKLEDSAVYLCASSSQGFYNSPLHFGNGTRLTVT.

This chain connects TRBV13 to TRBJ2-5; no clear D gene. Germline V CDR1 and CDR2: PRHDT, FYEKMQ (reference sequence). The CDR3 extends over 13 amino acids. Trimming left V 5 bases short and J 2 bases short, with 9 bases between. CDR3 DNA sequence: TGTGCCAGCAGCCATCGCGGACAAGAGACCCAGTACTTC. This codes for CASSHRGQETQYF.

Comment on this clone: Its ends do not fully match the called genes, so a read error is possible. The chain links TRBV28 to TRBJ1-4, with 9 bases lining up with TRBD1. The CDR3 runs 12 residues. Germline CDR1 MDHEN, CDR2 SYDVKM. As DNA, the CDR3 is TGTGCCAGCAGTTTAACCGGGACAGGGCTAATCTTT. Translated, it gives CASSLTGTGLIF. The variable domain in full, with the rest retrieved from reference TRBV28 and TRBJ1-4, is DVKVTQSSRYLVKRTGEKVFLECVQDMDHENMFWYRQDPGLGLRLIYFSYDVKMKEKGDIPEGYSVSREKKERFSLILESASTNQTSMYLCASSLTGTGLIFGSGTQLSVL.

The chain uses TRBV9 and TRBJ2-1; 12 bases match TRBD2. CDR1 is SGDLS and CDR2 is YYNGEE in the germline V gene. CDR3 size: 16 residues. Unmatched junction bases numbered 8, after V lost 4 bases and J lost 6 bases. CDR3 nucleotide sequence: TGTGCCAGCAGCTCTAGCGGGGGGGGCTCGCCCAATGAGCAGTTCTTC. It codes for CASSSSGGGSPNEQFF.

The chain employs TRBV30 and TRBJ1-4; tentatively, D is TRBD1 (5 bases). This CDR3 comprises 14 residues. The ends were cut back, 0 bases at V and 8 bases at J, with 13 bases in the middle. The germline CDR1 and CDR2 sequences are GTSNPN and SVGIG (reference sequence). CDR3 sequence (DNA): TGTGCCTGGAGTGTACCGCGGGGGTTCGAAAAACTGTTTTTT. This gives the protein CAWSVPRGFEKLFF.